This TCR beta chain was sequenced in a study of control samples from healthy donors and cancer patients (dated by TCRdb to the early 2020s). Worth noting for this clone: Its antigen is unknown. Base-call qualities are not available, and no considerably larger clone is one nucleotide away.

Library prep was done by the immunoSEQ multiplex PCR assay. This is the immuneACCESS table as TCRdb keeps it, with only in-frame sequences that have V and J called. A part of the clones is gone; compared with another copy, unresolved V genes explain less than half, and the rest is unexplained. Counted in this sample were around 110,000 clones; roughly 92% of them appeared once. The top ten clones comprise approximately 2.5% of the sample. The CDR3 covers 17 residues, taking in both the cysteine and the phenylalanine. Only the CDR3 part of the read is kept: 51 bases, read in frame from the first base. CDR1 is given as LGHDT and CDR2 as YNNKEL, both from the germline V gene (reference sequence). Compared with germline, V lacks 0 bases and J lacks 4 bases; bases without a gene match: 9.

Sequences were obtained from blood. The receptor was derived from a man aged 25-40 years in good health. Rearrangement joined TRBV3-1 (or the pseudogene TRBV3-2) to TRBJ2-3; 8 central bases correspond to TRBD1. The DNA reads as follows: TGTGCCAGCAGCCAAGATATTCTCGACAGGGGCGCAGATACGCAGTATTTT. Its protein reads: CASSQDILDRGADTQYF.